This paragraph reports one TCR beta chain. The antigen is not known. The donors were members of the validation cohort comprising 120 subjects, separate from the roughly 640-subject first cohort. The table came from immunoSEQ multiplex PCR; TCRdb's copy has only in-frame clones and leaves some out. The sample holds under 200,000 clones, around 85% seen once. This CDR3 contains 15 residues. Trimming left V 6 bases short and J 3 bases short, with 15 bases between. The germline V gene encodes CDR1 MNHEY and CDR2 SVGAGI. This sample is drawn from a study of cytomegalovirus exposure and HLA in healthy donors. Study results and limitations: In vitro experiments confirmed that three CMV-associated chains were specific for CMV antigens. Across donors, most TCRs were seen rarely, yet some public ones were widespread. Cytomegalovirus status was reportedly diagnosed by the classifier with high sensitivity and specificity.

Sequenced sample: PBMCs. The TCR sequence derives from a woman aged 25 to 39 in good health and CMV-seronegative. J is TRBJ1-5 and V is TRBV6-5, with a weak D call TRBD1 (5 bases). The CDR3 reads CASSPSGTDNQPQHF. CDR3 sequence (DNA): TGTGCCAGCAGCCCTAGTGGGACCGACAATCAGCCCCAGCATTTT.